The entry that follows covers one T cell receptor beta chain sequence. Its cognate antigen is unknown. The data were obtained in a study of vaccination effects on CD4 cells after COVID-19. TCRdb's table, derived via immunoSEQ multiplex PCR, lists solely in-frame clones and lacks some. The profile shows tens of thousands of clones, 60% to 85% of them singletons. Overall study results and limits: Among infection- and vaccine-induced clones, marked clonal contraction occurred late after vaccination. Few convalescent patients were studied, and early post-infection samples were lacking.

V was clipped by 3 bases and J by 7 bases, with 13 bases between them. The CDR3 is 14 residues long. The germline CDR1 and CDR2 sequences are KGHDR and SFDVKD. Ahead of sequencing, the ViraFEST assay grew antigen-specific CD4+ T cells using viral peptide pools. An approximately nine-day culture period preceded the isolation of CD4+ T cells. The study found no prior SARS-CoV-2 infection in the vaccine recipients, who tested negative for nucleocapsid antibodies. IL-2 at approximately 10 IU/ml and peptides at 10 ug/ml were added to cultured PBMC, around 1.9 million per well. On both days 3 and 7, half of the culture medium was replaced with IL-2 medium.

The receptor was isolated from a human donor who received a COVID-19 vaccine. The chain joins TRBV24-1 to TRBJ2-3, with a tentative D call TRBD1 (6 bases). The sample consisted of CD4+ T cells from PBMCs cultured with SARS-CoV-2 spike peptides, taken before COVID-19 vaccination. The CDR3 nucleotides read TGTGCCACCAGTGATAGCCTCACAGGGAATACGCAGTATTTT. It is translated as CATSDSLTGNTQYF.